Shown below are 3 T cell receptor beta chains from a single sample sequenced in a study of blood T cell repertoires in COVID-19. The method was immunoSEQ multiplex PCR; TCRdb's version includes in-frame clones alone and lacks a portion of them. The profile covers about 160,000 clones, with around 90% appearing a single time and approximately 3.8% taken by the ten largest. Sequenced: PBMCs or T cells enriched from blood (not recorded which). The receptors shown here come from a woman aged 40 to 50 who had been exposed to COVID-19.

This chain's CDR3 is CASSFGTGAYEQYF. In nucleotides, the CDR3 is TGTGCCAGCAGTTTCGGGACAGGGGCCTACGAGCAGTACTTC. This chain connects TRBV6-6 to TRBJ2-7; TRBD1 agrees at 10 bases. The J segment lost 2 bases and the V segment lost 4 bases, leaving 2 bases of the junction unmatched. Germline CDR1 reads MNHNY; CDR2 reads SVGAGI (reference sequence). The length of the CDR3 is 14 residues.

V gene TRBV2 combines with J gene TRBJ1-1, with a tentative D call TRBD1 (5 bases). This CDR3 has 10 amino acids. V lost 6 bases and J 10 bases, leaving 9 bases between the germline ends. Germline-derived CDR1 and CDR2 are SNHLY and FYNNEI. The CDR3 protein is CASRGRGAFF. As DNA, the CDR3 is TGTGCCAGCAGGGGGAGGGGAGCTTTCTTT.

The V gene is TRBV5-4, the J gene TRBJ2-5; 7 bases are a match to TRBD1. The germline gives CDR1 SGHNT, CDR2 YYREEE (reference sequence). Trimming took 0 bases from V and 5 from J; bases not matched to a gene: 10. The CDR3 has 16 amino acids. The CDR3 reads CASSLARQGMGETQYF. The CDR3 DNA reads TGTGCCAGCAGCTTGGCCAGACAGGGAATGGGCGAGACCCAGTACTTC.